These T cell receptor beta chains were read from a single sample in a study of glioma-infiltrating T cells. MiXCR, run by TCRdb on the multiplex PCR reads, gives a single entry per CDR3 protein. The data show tens of thousands of distinct CDR3 sequences, about 25% seen once. Sequenced input: glioma tissue, nonneoplastic brain tissue, or PBMCs (not recorded which). These receptors originate from a human donor with low-grade glioma or glioblastoma, undergoing nonglioma brain surgery, or in good health (not recorded which). Both conserved end residues are part of each CDR3. A D gene is named only where the DNA matches it firmly. Clone size is not always given. Where it is, it says once, few, many or a class for expanded clones.

CDR3 DNA: TGCAGCGTGACAGGGAGCACAGATACGCAGTATTTT
CDR3 protein: CSVTGSTDTQYF
J gene: TRBJ2-3
D gene: TRBD1
CDR3 length: 12
clone size: many
V gene: TRBV29-1

CDR3 DNA: TGTGCCAGCTCACCACTCGACGGGGGGCTAAGCTCCTACAATGAGCAGTTCTTC
CDR3 protein: CASSPLDGGLSSYNEQFF
J gene: TRBJ2-1
D gene: .
CDR3 length: 18
clone size: .
V gene: TRBV18

CDR3 DNA: TGCGCCAGCAGCCGCCAGAGCGGGACAGACTACGAGCAGTACTTC
CDR3 protein: CASSRQSGTDYEQYF
J gene: TRBJ2-7
D gene: .
CDR3 length: 15
clone size: .
V gene: TRBV4-1

CDR3 DNA: TGTGCCAGCAGCTTAGGGCAGAACACTGAAGCTTTCTTT
CDR3 protein: CASSLGQNTEAFF
J gene: TRBJ1-1
D gene: .
CDR3 length: 13
clone size: medium-sized
V gene: TRBV7-2

CDR3 DNA: TGTGCCAGCAGTTACTCGTCAGGGCCCTATGGCTACACCTTC
CDR3 protein: CASSYSSGPYGYTF
J gene: TRBJ1-2
D gene: .
CDR3 length: 14
clone size: many
V gene: TRBV6-6

CDR3 DNA: TGCGCCAGCAGCGTGGACACTTTCTCGGGGACTGAAGCTTTCTTT
CDR3 protein: CASSVDTFSGTEAFF
J gene: TRBJ1-1
D gene: .
CDR3 length: 15
clone size: .
V gene: TRBV5-1

CDR3 DNA: TGTGCCAGCAGCCAATTTTCGGGGGCTGATAATTCACCCCTCCACTTT
CDR3 protein: CASSQFSGADNSPLHF
J gene: TRBJ1-6
D gene: .
CDR3 length: 16
clone size: few
V gene: TRBV3-1

CDR3 DNA: TGCGCCAGCAGCTTTCAGGGGGTTGGTACTGAAGCTTTCTTT
CDR3 protein: CASSFQGVGTEAFF
J gene: TRBJ1-1
D gene: TRBD1
CDR3 length: 14
clone size: many
V gene: TRBV5-1

CDR3 DNA: TGCGCCAGCAGTGAGTCCGGGGCAGGGAGCTATGGCTACACCTTC
CDR3 protein: CASSESGAGSYGYTF
J gene: TRBJ1-2
D gene: .
CDR3 length: 15
clone size: few
V gene: TRBV10-2

CDR3 DNA: TGTGCCAGCAGTTCCCTCGGCGCCAGGAGCAATCAGCCCCAGCATTTT
CDR3 protein: CASSSLGARSNQPQHF
J gene: TRBJ1-5
D gene: .
CDR3 length: 16
clone size: few
V gene: TRBV12-3/TRBV12-4

CDR3 DNA: TGTGCCAGCTCACCCGGCCAAACCTACAATGGGCAGTTCTTC
CDR3 protein: CASSPGQTYNGQFF
J gene: TRBJ2-1
D gene: .
CDR3 length: 14
clone size: .
V gene: TRBV18

CDR3 DNA: TGTGCCAGCAGCCAAGATCTCGGTAGCGGGAGGTACAATGAGCAGTTCTTC
CDR3 protein: CASSQDLGSGRYNEQFF
J gene: TRBJ2-1
D gene: TRBD2
CDR3 length: 17
clone size: .
V gene: TRBV3-1

CDR3 DNA: TGTGCCAGCAGTTTCCAGACAGGGGGGAATGAGCAGTTCTTC
CDR3 protein: CASSFQTGGNEQFF
J gene: TRBJ2-1
D gene: TRBD1
CDR3 length: 14
clone size: many
V gene: TRBV12-3/TRBV12-4

CDR3 DNA: TGTGCCACCAGCAGAGTTGGGGTTAGGCAAGAGACCCAGTACTTC
CDR3 protein: CATSRVGVRQETQYF
J gene: TRBJ2-5
D gene: .
CDR3 length: 15
clone size: many
V gene: TRBV15

CDR3 DNA: TGTGCCAGCAGCTTGGTAGCGGGAGGGGTCCCCAATGAGCAGTTCTTC
CDR3 protein: CASSLVAGGVPNEQFF
J gene: TRBJ2-1
D gene: TRBD2
CDR3 length: 16
clone size: few
V gene: TRBV11-1

CDR3 DNA: TGTGCCACCAGCAGAGCTGCGACAATGAACACTGAAGCTTTCTTT
CDR3 protein: CATSRAATMNTEAFF
J gene: TRBJ1-1
D gene: .
CDR3 length: 15
clone size: many
V gene: TRBV15

CDR3 DNA: TGTGCCAGCAGTTGGGGTCTCAGCTCCTACGAGCAGTACTTC
CDR3 protein: CASSWGLSSYEQYF
J gene: TRBJ2-7
D gene: .
CDR3 length: 14
clone size: medium-sized
V gene: TRBV6-2/TRBV6-3

CDR3 DNA: TGTGCCAGCAGTTTGTTTGGCAGTAGCACAGATACGCAGTATTTT
CDR3 protein: CASSLFGSSTDTQYF
J gene: TRBJ2-3
D gene: .
CDR3 length: 15
clone size: many
V gene: TRBV12-3/TRBV12-4

CDR3 DNA: TGCAGTGCCGGGACCAACAACAATGAGCAGTTCTTC
CDR3 protein: CSAGTNNNEQFF
J gene: TRBJ2-1
D gene: .
CDR3 length: 12
clone size: many
V gene: TRBV29-1

CDR3 DNA: TGTGCCAGCAGCTCCCGGTGGGGTGGTGCGGGCATGAACACTGAAGCTTTCTTT
CDR3 protein: CASSSRWGGAGMNTEAFF
J gene: TRBJ1-1
D gene: .
CDR3 length: 18
clone size: .
V gene: TRBV7-2

CDR3 DNA: TGTGCCAGCAGCTTCGGCGGGGGGGCCGGCGAGCAGTACTTC
CDR3 protein: CASSFGGGAGEQYF
J gene: TRBJ2-7
D gene: TRBD2
CDR3 length: 14
clone size: .
V gene: TRBV11-1

CDR3 DNA: TGTGCCAGCACCGGGGGAAACAATCAGCCCCAGCATTTT
CDR3 protein: CASTGGNNQPQHF
J gene: TRBJ1-5
D gene: .
CDR3 length: 13
clone size: many
V gene: TRBV6-1

CDR3 DNA: TGCGCCAGCAGCCCCGACGGGACAGATACGCAGTATTTT
CDR3 protein: CASSPDGTDTQYF
J gene: TRBJ2-3
D gene: .
CDR3 length: 13
clone size: .
V gene: TRBV5-1

CDR3 DNA: TGCAGTGCTGGAACCGGGACAGGGAGGTATTCACCCCTCAACTTT
CDR3 protein: CSAGTGTGRYSPLNF
J gene: TRBJ1-6
D gene: TRBD1
CDR3 length: 15
clone size: once
V gene: TRBV20-1

CDR3 DNA: TGTGCCAGCAGTATGACATATCGGACATCCAGGAACACTGAAGCTTTCTTT
CDR3 protein: CASSMTYRTSRNTEAFF
J gene: TRBJ1-1
D gene: .
CDR3 length: 17
clone size: many
V gene: TRBV27

CDR3 DNA: TGTGCCAGCAGTTACTCGGGGGGAGTCCACAATGAGCAGTTCTTC
CDR3 protein: CASSYSGGVHNEQFF
J gene: TRBJ2-1
D gene: .
CDR3 length: 15
clone size: many
V gene: TRBV6-5

CDR3 DNA: TGTGCCAGCAGCCAACAGACAGGGCCCGGAAACACCATATATTTT
CDR3 protein: CASSQQTGPGNTIYF
J gene: TRBJ1-3
D gene: TRBD1
CDR3 length: 15
clone size: many
V gene: TRBV16

CDR3 DNA: TGTGCCAGCAGCAATCTCGGGGGGGGCAGGGGCACTGAAGCTTTCTTT
CDR3 protein: CASSNLGGGRGTEAFF
J gene: TRBJ1-1
D gene: .
CDR3 length: 16
clone size: .
V gene: TRBV7-9

CDR3 DNA: TGTGCCAGCAGCTTACTCAGAAACTATGGCTACACCTTC
CDR3 protein: CASSLLRNYGYTF
J gene: TRBJ1-2
D gene: .
CDR3 length: 13
clone size: many
V gene: TRBV7-2

CDR3 DNA: TGTGCCAGCAGCTCACTAGCGGGGGTTCAAGAGACCCAGTACTTC
CDR3 protein: CASSSLAGVQETQYF
J gene: TRBJ2-5
D gene: TRBD2
CDR3 length: 15
clone size: .
V gene: TRBV7-8

CDR3 DNA: TGCAGTGCTAGAAAGGCGGGGGCAACAGATACGCAGTATTTT
CDR3 protein: CSARKAGATDTQYF
J gene: TRBJ2-3
D gene: .
CDR3 length: 14
clone size: many
V gene: TRBV20-1

CDR3 DNA: TGCGCCAGCACCCCCAGGGGGGGGGCCTCCTACAATGAGCAGTTCTTC
CDR3 protein: CASTPRGGASYNEQFF
J gene: TRBJ2-1
D gene: .
CDR3 length: 16
clone size: few
V gene: TRBV5-1

CDR3 DNA: TGTGCCAGTAGTGCTTATAGCAATCAGCCCCAGCATTTT
CDR3 protein: CASSAYSNQPQHF
J gene: TRBJ1-5
D gene: .
CDR3 length: 13
clone size: few
V gene: TRBV19

CDR3 DNA: TGTGCCAGCAGTTACACGAGTCGACCCCTCCACTTT
CDR3 protein: CASSYTSRPLHF
J gene: TRBJ1-6
D gene: .
CDR3 length: 12
clone size: many
V gene: TRBV27

CDR3 DNA: TGTGCCAGCAGCTTAACTGACAGTCGTATTACCGGGGAGCTGTTTTTT
CDR3 protein: CASSLTDSRITGELFF
J gene: TRBJ2-2
D gene: .
CDR3 length: 16
clone size: many
V gene: TRBV7-2

CDR3 DNA: TGTGCCAGCAGCCAAGAACCCCCGACTAGCGGGAGAAATGAGCAGTTCTTC
CDR3 protein: CASSQEPPTSGRNEQFF
J gene: TRBJ2-1
D gene: TRBD2
CDR3 length: 17
clone size: many
V gene: TRBV4-2

CDR3 DNA: TGCGCCAATTGGGCGGGAGGCGGGGAGCAGTACTTC
CDR3 protein: CANWAGGGEQYF
J gene: TRBJ2-7
D gene: TRBD2
CDR3 length: 12
clone size: many
V gene: TRBV10-2

CDR3 DNA: TGTGCCAGCTCACCACTATGGGGCACAGGAAACACCATATATTTT
CDR3 protein: CASSPLWGTGNTIYF
J gene: TRBJ1-3
D gene: .
CDR3 length: 15
clone size: many
V gene: TRBV18

CDR3 DNA: TGTGCCAGCAGCGGGGAGGGCAATCAGCCCCAGCATTTT
CDR3 protein: CASSGEGNQPQHF
J gene: TRBJ1-5
D gene: .
CDR3 length: 13
clone size: many
V gene: TRBV7-9

CDR3 DNA: TGTGCCAGCAGTTTAAGTACGAGGCAGCATTTT
CDR3 protein: CASSLSTRQHF
J gene: TRBJ1-5
D gene: .
CDR3 length: 11
clone size: few
V gene: TRBV12-3/TRBV12-4

CDR3 DNA: TGTGCCAGCAGCCAACTCTCGCGGGGCAATGAGCAGTTCTTC
CDR3 protein: CASSQLSRGNEQFF
J gene: TRBJ2-1
D gene: .
CDR3 length: 14
clone size: .
V gene: TRBV3-1

CDR3 DNA: TGCAGTGTACCGGGACGTCTTCGCGATACGCAGTATTTT
CDR3 protein: CSVPGRLRDTQYF
J gene: TRBJ2-3
D gene: .
CDR3 length: 13
clone size: medium-sized
V gene: TRBV20-1

CDR3 DNA: TGTGCCAGCAGCCCAGCGGGGGGTAGCACAGATACGCAGTATTTT
CDR3 protein: CASSPAGGSTDTQYF
J gene: TRBJ2-3
D gene: TRBD2
CDR3 length: 15
clone size: many
V gene: TRBV7-7

CDR3 DNA: TGTGCCAGCAGTTACGCAAAGGGTAGCAATCAGCCCCAGCATTTT
CDR3 protein: CASSYAKGSNQPQHF
J gene: TRBJ1-5
D gene: .
CDR3 length: 15
clone size: many
V gene: TRBV6-5

CDR3 DNA: TGTGCCAGCAGTTCGGACAGGGCACTGACTGAAGCTTTCTTT
CDR3 protein: CASSSDRALTEAFF
J gene: TRBJ1-1
D gene: TRBD1
CDR3 length: 14
clone size: many
V gene: TRBV12-3/TRBV12-4

CDR3 DNA: TGTGCCAGCAGCTTGAATGGCGGCGTCGGTGAAGCTTTCTTT
CDR3 protein: CASSLNGGVGEAFF
J gene: TRBJ1-1
D gene: .
CDR3 length: 14
clone size: .
V gene: TRBV5-6

CDR3 DNA: TGTGCCAGCAGTCCCCTTTCGGGGAATGAAAAACTGTTTTTT
CDR3 protein: CASSPLSGNEKLFF
J gene: TRBJ1-4
D gene: .
CDR3 length: 14
clone size: .
V gene: TRBV2

CDR3 DNA: TGCGCCAGCAGCTTGGCCGGTAGCGGCGCCTCCTACGAGCAGTACTTC
CDR3 protein: CASSLAGSGASYEQYF
J gene: TRBJ2-7
D gene: .
CDR3 length: 16
clone size: .
V gene: TRBV5-1

CDR3 DNA: TGCAGCGTTTGGGAGGGGGCTGACAATCAGCCCCAGCATTTT
CDR3 protein: CSVWEGADNQPQHF
J gene: TRBJ1-5
D gene: TRBD1
CDR3 length: 14
clone size: many
V gene: TRBV29-1